These 21 T cell receptor beta chains originate from one sample sequenced in a study of shared clonotypes between healthy human individuals. Sequencing used immunoSEQ multiplex PCR; TCRdb keeps in-frame clones, though not all of them. This table holds a few hundred thousand clones, 73% found once. What was sequenced was memory CD4+ T cells sorted from blood. Subset reported: CD45RA-negative fraction. These receptors were taken from a man aged 25 to 40 in good health.

The chain has TRBV5-1 and TRBJ2-7; 9 nucleotides agree with TRBD2. Trimming at V came to 0 bases and at J to 4 bases, leaving 5 bases not matched to a gene. Germline-derived CDR1 and CDR2 are SGHRS and YFSETQ. This CDR3 is built from 15 residues. The DNA for the CDR3 is TGCGCCAGCAGCTTGGGGCCTAGCGGGGAGTACGAGCAGTACTTC. Protein: CASSLGPSGEYEQYF.

The rearrangement uses TRBV7-2 and TRBJ1-3; the D is unclear. Germline assignment: CDR1 SGHTA and CDR2 FQGNSA. The CDR3 length is 15 residues. V was trimmed by 1 base and J by 6 bases, leaving 13 bases between them. CDR3 sequence: CASSLDPGSENTIYF. The CDR3 DNA is TGTGCCAGCAGCTTAGACCCTGGATCGGAAAACACCATATATTTT.

The V call is TRBV27, the J call TRBJ2-6; 7 bases are a match to TRBD1. Per germline, CDR1 MNHEY and CDR2 SMNVEV (reference sequence). Unmatched junction bases numbered 5, after V lost 3 bases and J lost 0 bases. The CDR3 has 17 amino acids. This chain's CDR3 is CASSFRDRISGANVLTF. The CDR3 DNA follows: TGTGCCAGCAGTTTTAGGGACAGAATCTCTGGGGCCAACGTCCTGACTTTC.

The genes are TRBV5-1 and TRBJ1-2; TRBD1 might be the D (6 bases). Germline V lookup: CDR1 SGHRS, CDR2 YFSETQ. The CDR3 length is 14 residues. V was pared by 4 bases and J by 2 bases, with 12 bases between. The CDR3 protein is CASSRDRRNYGYTF. The CDR3, as DNA: TGCGCCAGCAGCCGCGACAGGAGAAACTATGGCTACACCTTC.

The CDR3 is CAINGIVTDTQYF. In nucleotides, the CDR3 is TGTGCCATCAACGGGATTGTCACAGATACGCAGTATTTT. The chain employs TRBV10-3 and TRBJ2-3; tentative D call: TRBD2 (5 bases). The V gene lost 7 bases and the J gene lost 2 bases, with 10 bases spanning the gap. CDR1 and CDR2 from the germline V gene are ENHRY and SYGVKD. This CDR3 region has 13 residues.

The chain uses TRBV28 and TRBJ2-7; no clear D gene. CDR1 and CDR2 from the germline V gene are MDHEN and SYDVKM. V was clipped by 2 bases and J by 0 bases, with 8 bases between them. CDR3 size: 14 residues. CDR3 DNA sequence: TGTGCCAGCAGTTTAACAGTCAGCTCCTACGAGCAGTACTTC. It yields the protein CASSLTVSSYEQYF.

The rearrangement joins TRBV9 to TRBJ1-5; perhaps TRBD1 as D (5 bases). Germline CDR1 and CDR2: SGDLS and YYNGEE. This CDR3 has 13 amino acids. Between the trimmed V and J ends, which lost 4 bases and 4 bases, there was a span of 9 bases. The CDR3 nucleotides read TGTGCCAGCAGCTCGGGGACTAATCAGCCCCAGCATTTT. It specifies CASSSGTNQPQHF.

This clone turned up a few times. V usage is TRBV2 and J usage is TRBJ1-2; D ambiguous. Trimming stripped 6 bases from V and 8 bases from J, with 13 bases between. The CDR3 consists of 12 residues. Per germline, CDR1 SNHLY and CDR2 FYNNEI. The CDR3 DNA sequence: TGTGCCAGCAGGACCTCCGGGGTCGGCTACACCTTC. Its protein product is CASRTSGVGYTF.

There are many counts of this clone. The chain couples TRBV29-1 to TRBJ2-1, with D unresolved. CDR1 is SQVTM and CDR2 is ANQGSEA in the germline V gene. The CDR3 has 12 residues. Between the trimmed V and J ends, which lost 7 bases and 8 bases, there was a span of 15 bases. In DNA, the CDR3 is TGCAGCGCAGTCAAGGGCGTCGATGAGCAGTTCTTC. Amino acid sequence: CSAVKGVDEQFF.

The chain joins TRBV7-9 to TRBJ2-1, with TRBD1 matching over 7 bases. The V segment lost 2 bases and the J segment 9 bases; nucleotides outside the gene matches: 13. The CDR3 extends over 16 amino acids. Germline assignment: CDR1 SEHNR and CDR2 FQNEAQ (reference sequence). CDR3 in DNA: TGTGCCAGCAGCTTATCCGGGGCAGGGGGAATCAGTGAGCAGTTCTTC. Translated: CASSLSGAGGISEQFF.

This chain uses TRBV5-8 with TRBJ2-7, with a possible D match to TRBD1 (5 bases). TRBJ2-1 explains the end of the DNA better; the J call may be wrong. The germline CDR1 and CDR2 sequences are SGHTS and YDEGEE. The CDR3 is 16 residues long. CDR3: CASSSYPSPGHYEQFF. The CDR3 coding sequence is TGTGCCAGCAGCTCCTATCCCTCGCCAGGACACTACGAGCAGTTCTTC.

This chain connects TRBV2 to TRBJ2-7; tentatively, D is TRBD1 (5 bases). The V and J ends lost 6 bases and 1 base respectively, with 13 bases between them. Per germline, CDR1 SNHLY and CDR2 FYNNEI. There are 14 residues in the CDR3. The CDR3 protein is CASRNPRQSYEQYF. The CDR3 coding sequence is TGTGCCAGCAGGAACCCTCGACAGTCCTACGAGCAGTACTTC.

This clone has only one observation. This chain connects TRBV10-3 to TRBJ2-2; 9 bases line up with TRBD2. Germline trimming cut 8 bases from V and 2 bases from J; bases unmatched to any gene: 3. The CDR3 loop spans 14 amino acids. Germline V CDR1 and CDR2: ENHRY, SYGVKD. CDR3 region: CAIQAGGNTGELFF. The CDR3 DNA follows: TGTGCCATCCAAGCGGGAGGTAACACCGGGGAGCTGTTTTTT.

The CDR3: CASAGIGKGSKGYEQYF. For the CDR3, the DNA is TGCGCCAGCGCCGGAATTGGTAAGGGATCCAAGGGCTACGAGCAGTACTTC. The rearrangement links TRBV10-2 to TRBJ2-7; D gene uncertain. Germline V gene sequence: CDR1 WSHSY, CDR2 SAAADI. This CDR3 region has 17 residues. Deletions cut 8 bases from V and 3 bases from J, with 26 bases between.

The chain combines TRBV6-1 with TRBJ2-3; perhaps TRBD2 as D (7 bases). Between the trimmed V and J ends, which lost 5 bases and 4 bases, there was a span of 16 bases. Looked up from germline, CDR1 is MNHNS and CDR2 is SASEGT. The CDR3 contains 15 residues. This CDR3 reads CASSLGGASADTQYF. The CDR3 bases are TGTGCCAGCAGTTTGGGGGGGGCGAGCGCAGATACGCAGTATTTT.

The rearrangement joins TRBV7-2 to TRBJ1-3, with a tentative D call TRBD1 (6 bases). CDR1 SGHTA and CDR2 FQGNSA come from the germline V gene. The CDR3 consists of 17 residues. The V end was cut by 2 bases, the J end by 0 bases, with 14 bases between. CDR3 DNA sequence: TGTGCCAGCAGCTTAAATTCCGGCAGGGGCTCTGGAAACACCATATATTTT. Its protein product is CASSLNSGRGSGNTIYF.

J is TRBJ2-1 and V is TRBV20-1; unclear D gene. The CDR3 runs to 11 residues. Germline V CDR1 and CDR2: DFQATT, SNEGSKA (reference sequence). Trimming removed 7 bases at V and 3 bases at J, with 7 bases between. The DNA for the CDR3 is TGCAGTGTCACCTTCTACAATGAGCAGTTCTTC. It encodes CSVTFYNEQFF.

This clone was detected only a few times. This chain joins TRBV27 and TRBJ2-1; possible D gene TRBD2, 6 bases. The CDR3 consists of 14 residues. The germline V and J ends were trimmed by 6 bases and 0 bases, with 9 bases remaining between them. Germline assignment: CDR1 MNHEY and CDR2 SMNVEV (reference sequence). Here the CDR3 reads CASSEDYSYNEQFF. In nucleotides, the CDR3 is TGTGCCAGCAGCGAGGACTACTCCTACAATGAGCAGTTCTTC.

The rearrangement joins TRBV11-2 to TRBJ2-3; the match to TRBD1 covers 8 bases. This CDR3 spans 17 amino acids. Trimming at V came to 1 base and at J to 8 bases, leaving 14 bases not matched to a gene. Germline assignment: CDR1 SGHAT and CDR2 FQNNGV. Written as DNA, the CDR3 is TGTGCCAGCAGCTTAGTAGGGCAGGGGGCAAACGGTGGTACGCAGTATTTT. Its translation: CASSLVGQGANGGTQYF.

This clone was picked up many times. The chain links TRBV6-1 to TRBJ2-5; tentative D call: TRBD2 (6 bases). V shed 2 bases and J shed 5 bases, with 12 bases lying between them. Germline loops: CDR1 MNHNS, CDR2 SASEGT. The CDR3 extends over 14 amino acids. The CDR3 here is CASSESIGGETQYF. CDR3 nucleotide sequence: TGTGCCAGCAGTGAATCGATTGGAGGGGAGACCCAGTACTTC.

This chain uses TRBV27 with TRBJ1-5, with no clear D. CDR3 size: 15 residues. CDR1 MNHEY and CDR2 SMNVEV come from the germline V gene (reference sequence). V was trimmed by 3 bases and J by 7 bases, leaving 16 bases between them. The chain's CDR3 is CASSFNLKMGQPQHF. The CDR3 bases are TGTGCCAGCAGTTTTAATCTAAAAATGGGGCAGCCCCAGCATTTT.